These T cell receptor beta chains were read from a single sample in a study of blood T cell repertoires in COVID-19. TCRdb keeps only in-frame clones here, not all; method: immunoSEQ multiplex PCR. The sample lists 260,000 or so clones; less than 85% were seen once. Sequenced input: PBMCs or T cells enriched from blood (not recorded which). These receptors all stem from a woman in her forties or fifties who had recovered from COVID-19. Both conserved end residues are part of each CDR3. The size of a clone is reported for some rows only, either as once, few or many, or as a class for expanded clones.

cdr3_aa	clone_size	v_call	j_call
CASSRGGEGANTIYF	.	TRBV6-5	TRBJ1-3
CASTKGLASSYNEQFF	.	TRBV4-2	TRBJ2-1
CAISESGGGGETQYF	.	TRBV10-3	TRBJ2-5
CAWSVGRGRGYTF	.	TRBV30	TRBJ1-2
CASSPPIRYYEQYF	.	TRBV18	TRBJ2-7
CASSLSDRGRFHEKLFF	.	TRBV7-6	TRBJ1-4
CAWSAQGYSNQPQHF	once	TRBV30	TRBJ1-5
CASSLEGGGNSPLHF	.	TRBV7-2	TRBJ1-6
CASSVDRDIRLSNTEAFF	.	TRBV9	TRBJ1-1
CASSQDRILSYNEQFF	.	TRBV4-2	TRBJ2-1
CASSSGGDYQETQYF	.	TRBV5-6	TRBJ2-5
CASSSTRQGAAEAFF	.	TRBV7-8	TRBJ1-1
CASSLPGTGTTNEKLFF	.	TRBV28	TRBJ1-4
CASSPTPGQGVSAAKNIQYF	.	TRBV18	TRBJ2-4
CASSETPLEADTQYF	once	TRBV6-1	TRBJ2-3
CASSRYGGANTGELFF	.	TRBV19	TRBJ2-2
CAWSELAGGTDTQYF	.	TRBV30	TRBJ2-3
CASSPPGLGGQEAFF	.	TRBV18	TRBJ1-1
CASSGGLAGGSSYNEQFF	once	TRBV9	TRBJ2-1
CATSRDNRGDYTDTQYF	few	TRBV15	TRBJ2-3
CASSKTGVGNSPLHF	few	TRBV7-9	TRBJ1-6
CASSSTGGTPYEQYF	.	TRBV7-2	TRBJ2-7